A single sample is the source of the 28 T cell receptor beta chains below, sequenced in a study of PD-L1 blockade in urothelial cancer. Time point in this sample: pretreatment peripheral blood. The repertoire was sequenced with immunoSEQ multiplex PCR; TCRdb's copy has only in-frame clones and lacks some. The table records some 57,000 clones, 84% of them present only once. The sequenced sample was PBMCs, obtained around atezolizumab (anti-PD-L1) treatment. The receptors derive from a man aged 50-60 years with urothelial cancer.

This clone was detected only a few times. This chain uses TRBV6-1 with TRBJ2-5, with D possibly TRBD1 on 6 matching bases. The CDR3 runs to 14 residues. V was cut by 3 bases and J by 4 bases, with 12 bases left in between. CDR1 and CDR2 from the germline V gene are MNHNS and SASEGT. CDR3 in DNA: TGTGCCAGCAGTGAGATTACAGGGCGAGAGACCCAGTACTTC. It codes for CASSEITGRETQYF.

This clone was seen once. The chain uses TRBV25-1 and TRBJ2-1; unclear D gene. Germline CDR1 MGHDK, CDR2 SYGVNS. This CDR3 is 12 amino acids long. Trimming shortened V by 7 bases and J by 10 bases, and 14 bases separated the two germline ends. Here the CDR3 DNA reads TGTGCCAGCACCCATGGGCCACTGGAGCAGTTCTTC. Its protein product is CASTHGPLEQFF.

This chain joins TRBV25-1 and TRBJ2-1; 8 bases match TRBD1. V lost 4 bases and J lost 7; bases outside the gene matches: 9. CDR3 length: 15 amino acids. The germline CDR1 and CDR2 sequences are MGHDK and SYGVNS. The CDR3 nucleotides read TGTGCCAGCAGTGGAGGACAGGGCCTTGGGAATGAGCAGTTCTTC. The encoded protein is CASSGGQGLGNEQFF.

This rearrangement joins TRBV7-2 to TRBJ2-3; D is ambiguous. CDR3 length: 17 residues. Between the trimmed V and J ends, which lost 4 bases and 2 bases, there was a span of 19 bases. Germline V CDR1 and CDR2: SGHTA, FQGNSA. The CDR3 spells CASSSQPPKLTTDTQYF. The CDR3 nucleotides are TGTGCCAGCAGCTCCCAACCCCCTAAGCTAACCACAGATACGCAGTATTTT.

This clone was seen only a few times. The chain links TRBV5-8 to TRBJ1-1; 9 bases are a match to TRBD1. Germline-derived CDR1 and CDR2 are SGHTS and YDEGEE. The CDR3 extends over 15 amino acids. With V trimmed by 2 bases and J by 0 bases, 2 bases remained unmatched. The CDR3 bases are TGTGCCAGCAGCTTATGGGACAGGGTGAACACTGAAGCTTTCTTT. This encodes CASSLWDRVNTEAFF.

The rearrangement uses TRBV10-3 and TRBJ1-4, with no clear D. Trimming stripped 0 bases from V and 7 bases from J, with 6 bases between. The germline CDR1 and CDR2 sequences are ENHRY and SYGVKD. CDR3 size: 13 residues. CDR3 in amino acids: CAISESGGEKLFF. The CDR3 region has the DNA TGTGCCATCAGTGAGTCAGGAGGTGAAAAACTGTTTTTT.

The chain couples TRBV9 to TRBJ2-5; the D gene is possibly TRBD2 (7 bases). Germline V gene lookup returns CDR1 SGDLS and CDR2 YYNGEE. There are 15 residues in the CDR3. Trimming stripped 0 bases from V and 5 bases from J, with 14 bases between. CDR3 sequence reads: CASSVVGGGPETQYF. CDR3 bases: TGTGCCAGCAGCGTAGTAGGGGGGGGCCCGGAGACCCAGTACTTC.

This clone occurred once. The chain recombines TRBV10-2 with TRBJ2-3, with D hard to call. The germline V and J ends were trimmed by 5 bases and 5 bases, with 5 bases remaining between them. The CDR3 covers 11 residues. The V gene's germline CDR1 is WSHSY and CDR2 SAAADI. This chain's CDR3 is CASSSRDTQYF. CDR3 DNA: TGCGCCAGCAGTTCGAGAGATACGCAGTATTTT.

This chain uses TRBV7-3 with TRBJ2-1; 9 positions match TRBD2. The CDR3 has 14 amino acids. V shed 7 bases and J 2 bases; nucleotides not matched to a gene: 3. Per germline, CDR1 SGHTA and CDR2 FQGTGA. The CDR3 DNA is TGTGCCAGCAAGCGGGGGGAAACCTACAATGAGCAGTTCTTC. Protein product: CASKRGETYNEQFF.

The chain carries TRBV6-4 and TRBJ2-3; possible D gene TRBD2, 5 bases. With 5 bases removed from V and 1 base from J, the gap between germline ends came to 10 bases. CDR3 length: 14 residues. Germline CDR1 is MRHNA and CDR2 is SNTAGT. The CDR3 DNA follows: TGTGCCAGCAGTACCAGCGGCGGCACAGATACGCAGTATTTT. It is translated as CASSTSGGTDTQYF.

This clone has just a few counts. CDR3 nucleotides: TGTGCCAGCAGCCCAGCGGGCCGGAACTATGGCTACACCTTC. Protein sequence: CASSPAGRNYGYTF. The chain couples TRBV28 to TRBJ1-2; D call uncertain. Deletions cut 6 bases from V and 2 bases from J, with 13 bases between. The CDR3 has 14 residues. Looked up from germline, CDR1 is MDHEN and CDR2 is SYDVKM.

V usage is TRBV5-1 and J usage is TRBJ2-7; D is unresolved. Germline CDR1 is SGHRS and CDR2 is YFSETQ. Trimming took 2 bases from V and 2 from J, leaving 5 bases between them. The CDR3 covers 12 residues. The chain's CDR3 is CASSFGAYEQYF. In DNA form, the CDR3 reads TGCGCCAGCAGCTTCGGAGCCTACGAGCAGTACTTC.

The genes are TRBV28 and TRBJ1-2; D remains unclear. The V gene lost 5 bases and the J gene lost 1 base, with 2 bases spanning the gap. There are 11 residues in the CDR3. Germline lookup yields CDR1 MDHEN and CDR2 SYDVKM. The DNA for the CDR3 is TGTGCCAGCAGTCGTAACTATGGCTACACCTTC. It yields the protein CASSRNYGYTF.

V and J are TRBV19 and TRBJ2-3; 7 positions agree with TRBD1. Germline V lookup: CDR1 LNHDA, CDR2 SQIVND (reference sequence). V dropped 5 bases and J dropped 2; count of bases not matched to a gene: 4. This CDR3 is 14 amino acids long. In nucleotides, the CDR3 is TGTGCCAGTAGTGGACAGGAGGACACAGATACGCAGTATTTT. Protein sequence: CASSGQEDTDTQYF.

As for this clone: A read error may produce the germline difference seen at one junction end. The rearrangement joins TRBV11-2 to TRBJ2-1, with D perhaps TRBD2 (6 bases). The V gene's germline CDR1 is SGHAT and CDR2 FQNNGV. This CDR3 comprises 16 residues. CDR3 DNA: TGTGCCAGCAGCTTAGAAAGGGAGGCGTCCTCCAATGAGCAGTTCTTC. Translated: CASSLEREASSNEQFF.

The chain has TRBV27 and TRBJ1-4; D is undetermined. CDR3 length equals 13 residues. In germline, CDR1 is MNHEY, CDR2 SMNVEV (reference sequence). V was pared by 3 bases and J by 8 bases, with 10 bases between. CDR3 nucleotides: TGTGCCAGCAGTTTGGGAGGCTTGGAAAAACTGTTTTTT. Amino acid sequence: CASSLGGLEKLFF.

The V call is TRBV29-1, the J call TRBJ2-1, with TRBD1 identical over 7 bases. CDR1 SQVTM and CDR2 ANQGSEA come from the germline V gene. Losses at the gene ends were 2 bases for V and 2 bases for J; bases not matched to a gene: 0. CDR3 length: 13 residues. The CDR3 sequence is CSVEQGAYNEQFF. The CDR3 bases are TGCAGCGTTGAACAGGGGGCCTACAATGAGCAGTTCTTC.

The CDR3, as DNA: TGTGCCACCAGCAGAGAGCCCGGAGGCAATCAGCCCCAGCATTTT. Translating it yields CATSREPGGNQPQHF. The V call is TRBV15, the J call TRBJ1-5; D gene unclear. The CDR3 contains 15 residues. The germline gives CDR1 LNHNV, CDR2 YYDKDF (reference sequence). Trimming shortened V by 0 bases and J by 2 bases, and 8 bases separated the two germline ends.

This chain joins TRBV9 and TRBJ2-3; 11 bases fit TRBD2. Germline CDR1 is SGDLS and CDR2 is YYNGEE. J gave up 2 bases and V 3 bases, and 11 bases lay outside the gene matches. This CDR3 comprises 18 residues. This chain's CDR3 is CASSAGLAGSRPTDTQYF. The CDR3 DNA sequence: TGTGCCAGCAGCGCCGGACTAGCGGGCTCCCGACCCACAGATACGCAGTATTTT.

The V call is TRBV4-1, the J call TRBJ1-3; D is undetermined. V was pared by 4 bases and J by 4 bases, with 20 bases between. Germline CDR1 and CDR2: MGHRA and YSYEKL. The CDR3 loop spans 17 amino acids. The CDR3 protein is CASSPGFLSVSGNTIYF. CDR3 nucleotide sequence: TGCGCCAGCAGCCCGGGGTTTCTTTCCGTCTCAGGAAACACCATATATTTT.

J is TRBJ2-7 and V is TRBV11-2; maybe TRBD2 (6 bases). The CDR3 is made up of 14 amino acids. CDR1 SGHAT and CDR2 FQNNGV come from the germline V gene. Trimming took 3 bases from V and 6 from J, leaving 15 bases between them. DNA for the CDR3: TGTGCCAGCAGCTTCCTTAGCGGCCCGGGCGAGCAGTACTTC. It is translated as CASSFLSGPGEQYF.

This clone came up once. The chain employs TRBV7-3 and TRBJ1-5; no clear D gene. The CDR3 consists of 14 residues. Germline assignment: CDR1 SGHTA and CDR2 FQGTGA. V was trimmed by 6 bases and J by 6 bases, leaving 15 bases between them. The CDR3 is CASRDSLASQPQHF. The DNA of the CDR3 is TGTGCCAGCAGGGACTCCCTGGCCAGTCAGCCCCAGCATTTT.

The V call is TRBV19, the J call TRBJ2-7; 8 bases align to TRBD1. J was trimmed by 3 bases and V by 5 bases; bases with no gene match: 0. The CDR3 loop spans 12 amino acids. Germline V CDR1 and CDR2: LNHDA, SQIVND (reference sequence). DNA of the CDR3: TGTGCCAGTAGTGACAGGGGCTACGAGCAGTACTTC. Protein sequence: CASSDRGYEQYF. The whole variable domain, remainder taken from reference TRBV19 and TRBJ2-7, is DGGITQSPKYLFRKEGQNVTLSCEQNLNHDAMYWYRQDPGQGLRLIYYSQIVNDFQKGDIAEGYSVSREKKESFPLTVTSAQKNPTAFYLCASSDRGYEQYFGPGTRLTVT.

The V gene is TRBV6-1, the J gene TRBJ2-2; the D is unclear. The CDR3 covers 16 residues. Germline values: CDR1 MNHNS, CDR2 SASEGT. The V and J ends lost 2 bases and 4 bases respectively, with 14 bases between them. CDR3 DNA sequence: TGTGCCAGCAGTGAATCGCTGACAAGCATCACCGGGGAGCTGTTTTTT. This encodes CASSESLTSITGELFF.

The J gene is TRBJ2-7, the V gene TRBV4-3; D perhaps matches TRBD2 (6 bases). From germline, CDR1 is LGHNA and CDR2 YSLEER. The CDR3 contains 15 residues. Deletions cut 0 bases from V and 5 bases from J, with 14 bases between. CDR3 amino acids: CASSQEGAGSNEQYF. The DNA of the CDR3 is TGCGCCAGCAGCCAAGAGGGCGCGGGAAGCAACGAGCAGTACTTC.

This rearrangement joins TRBV19 to TRBJ2-2; possibly TRBD2 for D (6 bases). The germline gives CDR1 LNHDA, CDR2 SQIVND (reference sequence). The CDR3 contains 15 residues. The V and J ends lost 3 bases and 3 bases respectively, with 11 bases between them. CDR3 loop: CASSMTTSYTGELFF. CDR3 bases: TGTGCCAGTAGTATGACTACTAGCTACACCGGGGAGCTGTTTTTT.

The table lists this clone with a few counts. The V and J genes are TRBV5-1 and TRBJ1-2; the D is unclear. The V gene lost 4 bases and the J gene lost 4 bases, with 11 bases spanning the gap. The CDR3 extends over 13 amino acids. Germline-derived CDR1 and CDR2 are SGHRS and YFSETQ. CDR3 region: CASSPRETYGYTF. For the CDR3, the DNA is TGCGCCAGCAGCCCCCGGGAAACCTATGGCTACACCTTC.

The genes are TRBV9 and TRBJ2-5, with TRBD1 as a possible D gene (5 bases). This CDR3 is 14 amino acids long. V dropped 4 bases and J dropped 5 bases, with 15 bases sitting between them. CDR1 SGDLS and CDR2 YYNGEE come from the germline V gene. As DNA, the CDR3 is TGTGCCAGCAGCCAGAGGCAGGGTCTCGAGACCCAGTACTTC. Amino acids: CASSQRQGLETQYF.